These 13 T cell receptor beta chains came from one sample sequenced in a study of T cells in Graves' hyperthyroidism and ophthalmopathy. RNA transcripts served as the template for amplifying TCR beta CDR3 regions. First-round RT-PCR of the TCR CDR3 relied on the HTBI primer set. MiXCR, run by TCRdb on the multiplex PCR reads, gives a single entry per CDR3 protein. There are roughly 650,000 distinct CDR3 sequences in the sample; 15% to 20% occur only once, and around 3.5% lies in the top ten. Material for sequencing was blood. Receptors originate from a middle-aged woman with Graves' ophthalmopathy.

This clonotype was seen at least ten times. This chain joins TRBV4-1 and TRBJ2-5; D is uncertain. Germline CDR1 is MGHRA and CDR2 is YSYEKL. This CDR3 contains 12 residues. V was pared by 2 bases and J by 5 bases, with 6 bases between. The CDR3 spells CASSQPTETQYF. CDR3 DNA: TGCGCCAGCAGCCAACCGACTGAGACCCAGTACTTC.

In its sample, this clonotype was seen many times. The V and J genes are TRBV2 and TRBJ2-7; TRBD2 is a possible D gene (5 bases). In germline, CDR1 is SNHLY, CDR2 FYNNEI. The CDR3 totals 14 residues. Trimming removed 4 bases from V and 0 bases from J, with 10 bases in between. The CDR3 nucleotides read TGTGCCAGCAGTGGGTTCGCGGGCTCCTACGAGCAGTACTTC. Protein: CASSGFAGSYEQYF.

The chain links TRBV19 to TRBJ2-2, with D possibly being TRBD2 (5 bases). Germline V gene sequence: CDR1 LNHDA, CDR2 SQIVND (reference sequence). Deletions cut 3 bases from V and 5 bases from J, with 10 bases between. This CDR3 has 14 amino acids. Here the CDR3 DNA reads TGTGCCAGTAGTATCGGGATGGGGACCGGGGAGCTGTTTTTT. Translation: CASSIGMGTGELFF. Full variable domain (outside the CDR3, taken from reference TRBV19 and TRBJ2-2): DGGITQSPKYLFRKEGQNVTLSCEQNLNHDAMYWYRQDPGQGLRLIYYSQIVNDFQKGDIAEGYSVSREKKESFPLTVTSAQKNPTAFYLCASSIGMGTGELFFGEGSRLTVL.

This clonotype showed up many times. The rearrangement joins TRBV12-3 or TRBV12-4 to TRBJ1-1; 10 bases are shared with TRBD1. There are 15 residues in the CDR3. Trimming cost V 6 bases and J 3 bases; bases outside gene matches: 7. The CDR3 region has the DNA TGTGCCAGCAGGCCCTCTGGGACAGGGGACACTGAAGCTTTCTTT. Protein: CASRPSGTGDTEAFF.

This clonotype occurred a few times. The chain combines TRBV7-2 with TRBJ1-2, with 7 bases aligning to TRBD1. Losses at the gene ends were 6 bases for V and 4 bases for J; bases not matched to a gene: 5. Germline V gives CDR1 SGHTA, CDR2 FQGNSA. This CDR3 spans 13 amino acids. CDR3 protein: CASRLGTVYGYTF. CDR3 bases: TGTGCCAGCAGACTCGGGACAGTCTATGGCTACACCTTC.

Worth noting for this clonotype: A much bigger clone sits one base away, suggesting this may be a read error. The rearrangement links TRBV20-1 to TRBJ2-5; TRBD2 matches 11 bases. The CDR3 totals 14 residues. Trimming at V came to 4 bases and at J to 2 bases, leaving 3 bases not matched to a gene. Germline CDR1 is DFQATT and CDR2 is SNEGSKA (reference sequence). This chain's CDR3 is CSAIAGGPQETQYF. CDR3 nucleotides: TGCAGTGCTATAGCGGGGGGGCCGCAAGAGACCCAGTACTTC.

The chain employs TRBV6-2 or TRBV6-3 and TRBJ1-2; TRBD1 matches at 7 bases. Germline CDR1 reads MNHEY; CDR2 reads SVGEGT. There are 13 residues in the CDR3. Losses at the gene ends were 9 bases for V and 2 bases for J; bases not matched to a gene: 6. CDR3 DNA sequence: TGTGCCAGTGGGGACAGCATCAACTATGGCTACACCTTC. As protein: CASGDSINYGYTF.

This sequence joins TRBV6-1 and TRBJ1-5; D is uncertain. Germline values: CDR1 MNHNS, CDR2 SASEGT. CDR3 size: 16 residues. V was trimmed by 2 bases and J by 1 base, leaving 12 bases between them. The CDR3: CASSERAGLSNQPQHF. CDR3 nucleotides: TGTGCCAGCAGTGAAAGGGCCGGGTTGAGCAATCAGCCCCAGCATTTT.

This clonotype was observed many times. This sequence joins TRBV20-1 and TRBJ1-1; no clear D. The V gene lost 2 bases and the J gene lost 0 bases, with 7 bases spanning the gap. Germline lookup yields CDR1 DFQATT and CDR2 SNEGSKA (reference sequence). The CDR3 has 13 residues. The CDR3 sequence is CSARQYMNTEAFF. The CDR3 nucleotides read TGCAGTGCTAGACAGTACATGAACACTGAAGCTTTCTTT.

Comment on this clonotype: A single base separates this from a much larger clone, so it may be a read error. This chain links TRBV7-8 with TRBJ2-5, with D tentatively TRBD2 (5 bases). Germline V CDR1 and CDR2: SGHVS, FQNEAQ. V was clipped by 2 bases and J by 4 bases, with 17 bases between them. CDR3 size: 16 residues. The CDR3 spells CASSLFSVGLRETQYF. CDR3 bases: TGTGCCAGCAGCTTATTCTCCGTCGGACTCCGAGAGACCCAGTACTTC.

This clonotype appeared a few times. The chain is built from TRBV3-1 and TRBJ2-7; TRBD1 or TRBD2 may be the D gene (6 bases each). With 4 bases removed from V and 0 bases from J, the gap between germline ends came to 16 bases. This CDR3 contains 16 residues. From germline, CDR1 is LGHDT and CDR2 YNNKEL (reference sequence). CDR3 nucleotides: TGTGCCAGCAGCCTCCGGGGGCCTTGGGGCTCCTACGAGCAGTACTTC. Translating it yields CASSLRGPWGSYEQYF.

This clonotype was counted many times. The rearrangement joins TRBV2 to TRBJ2-7; 10 nucleotides agree with TRBD2. Germline trimming cut 6 bases from V and 3 bases from J; bases unmatched to any gene: 2. The CDR3 covers 13 residues. Germline V gives CDR1 SNHLY, CDR2 FYNNEI. The CDR3 DNA follows: TGTGCCAGCAGACTAGCGGGGAACTACGAGCAGTACTTC. Translation: CASRLAGNYEQYF.

This chain joins TRBV10-3 and TRBJ2-7; 7 nucleotides line up with TRBD1. Trimming removed 10 bases from V and 1 base from J; junction bases left unmatched: 7. CDR1 and CDR2 (germline): ENHRY, SYGVKD. The CDR3 sequence is 13 residues long. The DNA for the CDR3 is TGTGCCACCTCGGAGACAGGGTCCTACGAGCAGTACTTC. Protein product: CATSETGSYEQYF.